A selection of T cell receptor beta chains follows, all from one sample in a study of response to subunit inactivated influenza vaccine. TCRdb analysed the RT-PCR reads with MiXCR anew, one entry per CDR3 protein. Found here are roughly 650,000 distinct CDR3 sequences, roughly 14% of them singletons; the top ten hold approximately 10%. Sequencing was performed on PBMCs from blood, taken about 11 days after vaccination. These receptors all come from a man aged 50-60 years who received an inactivated influenza vaccine. Each CDR3 is given with its conserved first and last residue. The D gene is left open where the match is weak. Some rows have no size entry. The others give once, few or many, or a class for an expanded clone.

cdr3_length d_call j_call v_call clone_size cdr3_aa cdr3_nt
16 TRBD2 TRBJ2-3 TRBV7-6 many CASSFPLAGGADTQYF TGTGCCAGCAGCTTCCCGTTAGCGGGGGGTGCAGATACGCAGTATTTT
15 . TRBJ2-3 TRBV20-1 few CSARDLGTSTDTQYF TGCAGTGCTAGAGATTTGGGGACTAGCACAGATACGCAGTATTTT
14 . TRBJ2-3 TRBV6-1 few CASSLRSASNTQYF TGTGCCAGCTCCCTACGGAGTGCCTCCAATACGCAGTATTTT
15 . TRBJ2-3 TRBV6-5 . CASSYGWRNTDTQYF TGTGCCAGCAGTTATGGCTGGCGGAACACAGATACGCAGTATTTT
14 . TRBJ2-2 TRBV19 few CASRPGPRDGELFF TGTGCCAGTAGGCCCGGGCCAAGGGACGGGGAGCTGTTTTTT
13 . TRBJ2-7 TRBV15 . CATSVENPDEQYF TGTGCCACCAGCGTGGAAAACCCGGACGAGCAGTACTTC
16 . TRBJ1-4 TRBV20-1 . CSASVAGMGTNEKLFF TGCAGTGCTAGCGTCGCAGGGATGGGAACTAATGAAAAACTGTTTTTT
15 . TRBJ2-3 TRBV12-3/TRBV12-4 . CASSLARNAADTQYF TGTGCCAGCAGTTTAGCGCGTAATGCCGCAGATACGCAGTATTTT
16 TRBD1 TRBJ2-2 TRBV20-1 . CSARALTGVGTGELFF TGCAGTGCTAGAGCTCTTACAGGGGTCGGCACCGGGGAGCTGTTTTTT
13 TRBD1 TRBJ2-1 TRBV5-1 many CASSAGTVNEQFF TGCGCCAGCAGCGCCGGGACAGTGAATGAGCAGTTCTTC
13 . TRBJ2-4 TRBV20-1 . CSALTSSKNIQYF TGCAGTGCCTTGACTAGTTCCAAAAACATTCAGTACTTC
13 . TRBJ2-7 TRBV7-3 . CASSLSGSDEQYF TGTGCCAGCAGCTTATCGGGGTCCGACGAGCAGTACTTC
18 TRBD1 TRBJ2-2 TRBV6-1 few CASSEPRRTGGYTGELFF TGTGCCAGCAGTGAACCCCGGAGGACAGGGGGCTACACCGGGGAGCTGTTTTTT
15 . TRBJ2-1 TRBV19 . CARKKVKEGYNEQFF TGTGCCAGGAAAAAGGTCAAGGAGGGCTACAATGAGCAGTTCTTC
13 . TRBJ1-2 TRBV20-1 . CSAGQIGRYGYTF TGCAGTGCTGGTCAAATTGGTCGCTATGGCTACACCTTC
15 TRBD1 TRBJ1-4 TRBV9 few CASSVHRGEYEKLFF TGTGCCAGCAGCGTCCACAGGGGAGAGTATGAAAAACTGTTTTTT
13 . TRBJ2-4 TRBV2 few CASSERQQGIQYF TGTGCCAGCAGTGAAAGGCAGCAGGGAATTCAGTACTTC
11 . TRBJ2-1 TRBV6-2/TRBV6-3 few CASSYSDEQFF TGTGCCAGCAGTTATTCCGATGAGCAGTTCTTC
15 . TRBJ1-4 TRBV12-3/TRBV12-4 few CASSLSGGRNEKLFF TGTGCCAGCAGTTTAAGCGGGGGGCGGAATGAAAAACTGTTTTTT
13 . TRBJ1-1 TRBV7-3 many CASSLTGNTEAFF TGTGCCAGCAGCCTAACAGGAAACACTGAAGCTTTCTTT
13 . TRBJ2-5 TRBV5-1 many CASSKRPEETQYF TGCGCCAGCAGCAAGAGACCTGAAGAGACCCAGTACTTC
15 TRBD1 TRBJ1-5 TRBV7-9 many CASSPMGDRGQPQHF TGTGCCAGCAGCCCTATGGGGGACAGGGGACAGCCCCAGCATTTT
17 . TRBJ2-3 TRBV2 few CASSDYRTVPSTDTQYF TGTGCCAGCAGTGATTACCGGACAGTTCCCAGCACAGATACGCAGTATTTT
14 . TRBJ2-3 TRBV6-1 few CASRKEAGTDTQYF TGTGCCAGCAGAAAAGAGGCAGGGACAGATACGCAGTATTTT
13 . TRBJ2-2 TRBV14 many CASSRVNTGELFF TGTGCCAGCAGCCGAGTTAACACCGGGGAGCTGTTTTTT